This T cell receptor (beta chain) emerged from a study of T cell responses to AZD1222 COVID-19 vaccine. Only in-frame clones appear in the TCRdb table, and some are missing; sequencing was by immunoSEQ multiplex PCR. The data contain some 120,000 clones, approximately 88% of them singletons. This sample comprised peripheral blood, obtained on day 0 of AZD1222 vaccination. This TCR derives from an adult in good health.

CDR3 DNA: TGTGCCAGCAGCTTTTACAGCGGGACTGGGGGAGATACGCAGTATTTT. Amino acid sequence: CASSFYSGTGGDTQYF. The rearrangement links TRBV7-3 to TRBJ2-3, with TRBD2 matching 7 bases. This CDR3 is 16 amino acids long. CDR1 and CDR2 from the germline V gene are SGHTA and FQGTGA. Trimming took 3 bases from V and 5 from J; bases not matched to a gene: 11.